The clone carrying this T cell receptor beta chain was detected only a few times. Its matching antigen is unknown. This sample is drawn from a study of T-cell memory formation after mild COVID-19. General study results and limits: Among CD4+ contracting clones, most were CM and EM, and CD8+ ones EMRA.

Using its own MiXCR run on the 5' RACE reads, TCRdb lists one record per CDR3 protein. This sample has under 300,000 distinct CDR3 sequences, with roughly 15% found just once. The CDR3 spans 16 residues. The V segment lost 3 bases and the J segment 0 bases; nucleotides outside the gene matches: 6. Germline values: CDR1 SQVTM, CDR2 ANQGSEA. The chain couples TRBV29-1 to TRBJ1-3; 9 positions match TRBD1. This TCR was recovered from a man aged 18 to 35 who had mild COVID-19 (a few samples of this study predate the infection). Cell type and time point are not known. What was sequenced was PBMCs or a T cell subset sorted from them (not recorded which). The CDR3 region is CSVETGGSSSGNTIYF. The DNA of the CDR3 is TGCAGCGTTGAGACAGGGGGATCCAGCTCTGGAAACACCATATATTTT. Based on the CDR3 plus reference TRBV29-1 and TRBJ1-3, the full variable domain is SAVISQKPSRDICQRGTSLTIQCQVDSQVTMMFWYRQQPGQSLTLIATANQGSEATYESGFVIDKFPISRPNLTFSTLTVSNMSPEDSSIYLCSVETGGSSSGNTIYFGEGSWLTVV.